The sequence of this T cell receptor beta chain was determined in a study of cytomegalovirus exposure and HLA in healthy donors. Separate from the 666-subject first cohort was the approximately 120-subject validation cohort, to which the donors belonged. Only in-frame clones appear in the TCRdb table, and some are missing; sequencing was by immunoSEQ multiplex PCR. The table records about 49,000 clones, 90% to 95% of them present only once. General observations from the study: Reports described diagnosis of cytomegalovirus status by the classifier as highly specific and sensitive.

Trimming pared 0 bases from V and 0 bases from J, leaving 16 bases between. From germline, CDR1 is SGHNT and CDR2 YYREEE (reference sequence). This CDR3 region has 17 residues. Turning to this clone: What it recognizes is unknown.

V usage is TRBV5-4 and J usage is TRBJ2-7, with D perhaps matching TRBD2 (6 bases). The receptor's source is a woman aged 18 to 35 in good health and CMV-seropositive. The sample comprised PBMCs. The CDR3 reads CASSLALGGGLSYEQYF. The CDR3 nucleotides read TGTGCCAGCAGCTTGGCCTTGGGGGGAGGCCTCTCCTACGAGCAGTACTTC.